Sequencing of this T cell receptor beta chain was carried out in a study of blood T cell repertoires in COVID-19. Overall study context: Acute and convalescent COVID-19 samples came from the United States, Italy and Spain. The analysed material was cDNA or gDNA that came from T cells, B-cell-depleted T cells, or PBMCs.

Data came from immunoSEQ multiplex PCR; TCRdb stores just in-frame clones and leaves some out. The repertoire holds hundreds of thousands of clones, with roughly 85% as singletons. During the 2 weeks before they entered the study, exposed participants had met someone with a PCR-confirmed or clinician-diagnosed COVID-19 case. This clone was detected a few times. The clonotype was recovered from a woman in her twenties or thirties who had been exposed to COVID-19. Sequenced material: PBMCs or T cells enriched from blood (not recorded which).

The CDR3 nucleotides are TGCGCCAGCAGCCAAGAACTAGCGGGGGGCGAAGAGACCCAGTACTTC. Its translation: CASSQELAGGEETQYF. The rearrangement joins TRBV4-3 to TRBJ2-5, with 12 bases aligning to TRBD2. Germline lookup yields CDR1 LGHNA and CDR2 YSLEER. This CDR3 region has 16 residues. Trimming cost V 0 bases and J 3 bases; bases outside gene matches: 2.